This TCR beta chain was documented in a study of cytomegalovirus exposure and HLA in healthy donors. Germline CDR1 is MDHEN and CDR2 is SYDVKM. This CDR3 spans 12 amino acids. The V and J ends lost 4 bases and 8 bases respectively, with 11 bases between them. The PCR made use of 60 Vbeta and 13 Jbeta primers. Produced via immunoSEQ multiplex PCR; TCRdb's table is partial and in-frame only. This sample yields 110,000 to 150,000 clones, of which roughly 72% are seen a single time; approximately 2% belongs to the top ten. Sequencing was carried out using PBMCs. The TCR was taken from a man aged 40-55 years in good health and CMV-seronegative. The chain has TRBV28 and TRBJ1-2; D is undetermined. The CDR3 DNA follows: TGTGCCAGCAGTTCCCCCCACGAGGGCTACACCTTC. Protein sequence: CASSSPHEGYTF.